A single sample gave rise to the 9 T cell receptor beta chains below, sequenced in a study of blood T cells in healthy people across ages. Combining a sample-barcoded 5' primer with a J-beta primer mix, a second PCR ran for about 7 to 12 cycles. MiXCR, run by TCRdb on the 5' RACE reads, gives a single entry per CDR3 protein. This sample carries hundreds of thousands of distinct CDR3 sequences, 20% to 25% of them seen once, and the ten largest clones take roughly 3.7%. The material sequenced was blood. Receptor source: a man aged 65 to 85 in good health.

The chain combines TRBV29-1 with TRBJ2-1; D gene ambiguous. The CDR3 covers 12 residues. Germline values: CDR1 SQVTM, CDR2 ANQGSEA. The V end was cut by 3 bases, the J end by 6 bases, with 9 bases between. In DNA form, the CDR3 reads TGCAGCGTTGATTTTGTCGGCAATGAGCAGTTCTTC. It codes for CSVDFVGNEQFF.

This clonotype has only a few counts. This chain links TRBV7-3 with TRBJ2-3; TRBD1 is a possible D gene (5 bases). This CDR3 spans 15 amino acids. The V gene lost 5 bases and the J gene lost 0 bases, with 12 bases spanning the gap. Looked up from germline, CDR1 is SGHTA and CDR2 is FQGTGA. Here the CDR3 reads CASSQGARSTDTQYF. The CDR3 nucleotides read TGTGCCAGCAGCCAGGGTGCCAGAAGCACAGATACGCAGTATTTT.

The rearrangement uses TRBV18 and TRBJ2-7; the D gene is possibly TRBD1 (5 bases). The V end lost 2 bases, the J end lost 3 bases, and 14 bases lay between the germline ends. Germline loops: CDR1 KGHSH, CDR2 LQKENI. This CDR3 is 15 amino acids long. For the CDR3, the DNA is TGTGCCAGCTCACCAGCCTCCCAAAGGGGCTACGAGCAGTACTTC. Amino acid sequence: CASSPASQRGYEQYF.

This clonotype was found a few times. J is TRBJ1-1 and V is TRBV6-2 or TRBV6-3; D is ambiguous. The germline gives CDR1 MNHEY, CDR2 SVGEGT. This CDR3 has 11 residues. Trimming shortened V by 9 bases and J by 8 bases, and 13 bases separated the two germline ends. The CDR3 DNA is TGTGCCAGGCCCCCACTGAGGGAAGCTTTCTTT. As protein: CARPPLREAFF.

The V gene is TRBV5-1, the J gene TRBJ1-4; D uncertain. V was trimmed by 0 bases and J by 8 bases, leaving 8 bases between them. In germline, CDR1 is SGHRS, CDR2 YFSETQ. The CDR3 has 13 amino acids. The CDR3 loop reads CASSLEPAEKLFF. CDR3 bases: TGCGCCAGCAGCTTGGAGCCAGCAGAAAAACTGTTTTTT. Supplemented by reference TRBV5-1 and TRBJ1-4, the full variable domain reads KAGVTQTPRYLIKTRGQQVTLSCSPISGHRSVSWYQQTPGQGLQFLFEYFSETQRNKGNFPGRFSGRQFSNSRSEMNVSTLELGDSALYLCASSLEPAEKLFFGSGTQLSVL.

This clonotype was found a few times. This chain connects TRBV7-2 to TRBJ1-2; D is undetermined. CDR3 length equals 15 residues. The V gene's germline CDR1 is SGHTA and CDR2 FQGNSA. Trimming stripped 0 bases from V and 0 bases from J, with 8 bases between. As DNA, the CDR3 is TGTGCCAGCAGCTTAGCCTTGTCCACTAACTATGGCTACACCTTC. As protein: CASSLALSTNYGYTF.

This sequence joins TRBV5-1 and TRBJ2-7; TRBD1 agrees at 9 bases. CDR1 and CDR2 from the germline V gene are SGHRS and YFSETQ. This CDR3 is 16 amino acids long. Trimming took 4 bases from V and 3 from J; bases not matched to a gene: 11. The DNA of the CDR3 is TGCGCCAGCAGCCCTAAGACGGGACAGGGTAACTACGAGCAGTACTTC. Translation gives CASSPKTGQGNYEQYF.

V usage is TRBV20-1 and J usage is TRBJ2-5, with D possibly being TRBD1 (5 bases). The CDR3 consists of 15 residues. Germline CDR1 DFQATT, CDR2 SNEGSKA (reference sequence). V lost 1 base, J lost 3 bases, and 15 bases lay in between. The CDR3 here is CSARVGRAVKETQYF. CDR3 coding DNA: TGCAGTGCTAGAGTGGGCAGGGCTGTGAAAGAGACCCAGTACTTC.

In nucleotides, the CDR3 is TGCGCCAGCAGCCAAGAAGGGGATTCACCCCTCCACTTT. Translated, it gives CASSQEGDSPLHF. V is TRBV4-3 and J is TRBJ1-6; a possible D gene is TRBD1 (5 bases). The CDR3 loop spans 13 amino acids. Looked up from germline, CDR1 is LGHNA and CDR2 is YSLEER. V shed 0 bases and J shed 8 bases, with 5 bases lying between them.